This T cell receptor beta chain was retrieved from a study of technical replicates of blood from a handful of donors. Produced via immunoSEQ multiplex PCR; TCRdb's table is partial and in-frame only. The sample consists of 65,000 to 85,000 clones, roughly 98% of them appearing once. Germline V gene data show CDR1 as LNHDA and CDR2 as SQIVND (reference sequence). With V trimmed by 1 base and J by 5 bases, 8 bases remained unmatched. The CDR3 is 16 residues long. The clonotype was recovered from a human donor in good health. Sequences were obtained from T cells isolated from PBMCs. The genes are TRBV19 and TRBJ2-5; 9 nucleotides match TRBD1. The DNA for the CDR3 is TGTGCCAGTAGTATAGGGGACAGGGTGAAAGTTGAGACCCAGTACTTC. Its protein is CASSIGDRVKVETQYF.